This T cell receptor (beta chain) derives from a study of Graves' ophthalmopathy and Graves' hyperthyroidism (dated by TCRdb to 2017 to 2018). Turning to the overall study: Peripheral blood was collected at initial diagnosis, before any treatment. Following sample collection, hyperthyroidism patients were given methimazole at a starting dose of 30 mg daily, and ophthalmopathy patients were given high-dose intravenous methylprednisolone. An independent validation cohort comprised 18 hyperthyroidism patients and 15 to 17 patients who later progressed from hyperthyroidism to ophthalmopathy. A discovery set of 95 to 100 patients (about 45 ophthalmopathy, just over 55 stable hyperthyroidism) was enrolled to explore V-J signatures distinguishing ophthalmopathy from hyperthyroidism. The study used TCR beta repertoire signatures to distinguish Graves' ophthalmopathy from Graves' hyperthyroidism and to predict progression to ophthalmopathy. In more than five hyperthyroidism patients, the T-cell repertoires found in thyroid tissue were compared with those found in blood. In total, approximately 140 blood samples were TCR-sequenced: approximately 42 ophthalmopathy, some 75 hyperthyroidism and roughly 17 hyperthyroidism-to-ophthalmopathy patients.

This clonotype was counted at least ten times. The target of this receptor is not known. No qualities accompany the bases; no much larger clone lies one base away. The ophthalmopathy patients had moderately to severely active disease, with a Clinical Activity Score of 3 or higher, a NOSPECS grade of 4 or higher, and a disease duration of less than 3 months. Anyone with other autoimmune diseases, uncontrolled infections, pregnancy or lactation was excluded from the study. Diagnosis was based on clinical symptoms, serum thyroxine, TRAb, thyroid ultrasound and orbital computed tomography. Ficoll-Paque density gradient centrifugation was used to isolate PBMCs from 10 ml of fresh peripheral blood. Trizol reagent was used to extract the total RNA, and its quality was then checked on an Agilent 2100 Bioanalyzer. V was cut back by 2 bases and J by 4 bases, leaving a gap of 11 bases between them. From cysteine to phenylalanine, the CDR3 is 14 amino acids long. The retained sequence is limited to the CDR3, 42 bases, with the frame set at the first base. The CDR1 and CDR2 encoded by the germline V gene are SGHDT and YYEEEE.

For repertoire sequencing, TCR beta CDR3 regions were amplified from RNA transcripts. A first-round RT-PCR used HTBI primers with the Qiagen OneStep RT-PCR kit, followed by a second-round multiplex PCR, size selection and purification. Sequencing of the libraries was carried out on an Illumina HiSeq2000 in paired-end mode with 100 bp reads. In the original analysis: SOAPnuke was used to process the reads, throwing out any read that had adapters, had uncalled bases, had a mean Phred below 15, or lacked an exact constant-primer or identifier match. COPE v1.2.5 was used to merge the high-quality paired reads. Each unique nucleotide sequence was treated as a clonotype, and MiTCR v1.1 was used to align the clonotypes to the IMGT TRB V, D and J references. The analysis was limited to V-J combinations with a frequency above 0.0001, which together covered over 99% of the repertoires. For each V-J combination, a TCR clonal expansion and chaos score was defined as F50 clonal expansion divided by the chaos observed in the TCRdist matrix. Welch's t-statistics and random forest were used to reduce features to approximately 13 V-J combinations, which were fed into a naive Bayes classifier. The similarity between thyroid and blood repertoires was quantified using the Morisita-Horn index. TCRdb redid the processing of the public reads, applying fastp at Q25 and MiXCR, and retained in-frame beta chains. CDR3 protein sequences are deduplicated, and each keeps its most common genes and DNA. TCRdb's processing, not the study's, gives the V and J calls here. This sample has approximately 45,000 distinct CDR3 sequences in its table, and around 48% of those were observed once. Roughly 21% of the sample rests with the top ten.

General findings and caveats noted by the study authors: Sample size was not statistically predetermined, and group allocation was not concealed from the investigators. Most expanded thyroid clonotypes with frequency above 0.001 were also detected in blood, suggesting blood repertoires may reflect the thyroid immune response. In validation, the model predicted ophthalmopathy progression with about 71% sensitivity and 72.22% specificity; around twelve predicted patients were CT-confirmed with GO in a median of 6.5 months. Ophthalmopathy was separated from stable hyperthyroidism by the 13-signature model with around 88% sensitivity and around 81% specificity in cross-validation and with 80%/75% in the test set.

This clonotype was obtained from an adult man with Graves' ophthalmopathy. Recombination connected TRBV5-6 to TRBJ2-3, with the D gene not clear enough to name. Sequenced material: peripheral blood. DNA sequence: TGTGCCAGCAGCTTTTTGGCGAGCGCAGATACGCAGTATTTT. The translation is CASSFLASADTQYF.